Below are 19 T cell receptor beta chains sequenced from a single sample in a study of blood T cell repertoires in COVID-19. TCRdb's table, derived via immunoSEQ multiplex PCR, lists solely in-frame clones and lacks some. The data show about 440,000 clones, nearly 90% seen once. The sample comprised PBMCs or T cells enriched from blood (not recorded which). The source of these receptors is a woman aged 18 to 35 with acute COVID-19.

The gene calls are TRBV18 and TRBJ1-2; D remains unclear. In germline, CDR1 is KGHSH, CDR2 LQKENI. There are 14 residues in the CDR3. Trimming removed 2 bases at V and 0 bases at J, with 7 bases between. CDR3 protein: CASSPAESNYGYTF. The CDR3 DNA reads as TGTGCCAGCTCACCAGCGGAATCTAACTATGGCTACACCTTC.

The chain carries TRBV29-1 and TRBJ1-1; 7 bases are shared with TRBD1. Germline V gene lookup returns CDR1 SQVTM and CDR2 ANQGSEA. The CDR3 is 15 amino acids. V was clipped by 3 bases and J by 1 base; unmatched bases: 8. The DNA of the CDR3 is TGCAGCGTTGACTTACGGGACAGACAGAACACTGAAGCTTTCTTT. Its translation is CSVDLRDRQNTEAFF.

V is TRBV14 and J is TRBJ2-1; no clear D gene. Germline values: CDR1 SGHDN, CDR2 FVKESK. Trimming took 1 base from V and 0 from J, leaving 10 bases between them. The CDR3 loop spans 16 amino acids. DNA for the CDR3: TGTGCCAGCAGCCAAGCAGGATTCCTCTCCTACAATGAGCAGTTCTTC. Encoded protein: CASSQAGFLSYNEQFF. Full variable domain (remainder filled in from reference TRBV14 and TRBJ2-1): EAGVTQFPSHSVIEKGQTVTLRCDPISGHDNLYWYRRVMGKEIKFLLHFVKESKQDESGMPNNRFLAERTGGTYSTLKVQPAELEDSGVYFCASSQAGFLSYNEQFFGPGTRLTVL.

CDR3 DNA: TGTGCCAGTAGTATTGGGGACAGAGGGAACGAGCAGTACTTC. Protein product: CASSIGDRGNEQYF. The J gene is TRBJ2-7, the V gene TRBV19; 7 bases fit TRBD1. This CDR3 has 14 amino acids. Germline CDR1 reads LNHDA; CDR2 reads SQIVND (reference sequence). V was pared by 3 bases and J by 5 bases, with 7 bases of the junction left unmatched.

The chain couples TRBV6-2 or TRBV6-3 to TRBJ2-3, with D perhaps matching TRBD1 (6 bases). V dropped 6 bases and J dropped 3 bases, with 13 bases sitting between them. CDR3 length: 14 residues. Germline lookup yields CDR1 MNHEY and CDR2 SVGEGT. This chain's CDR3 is CASSVGGITDTQYF. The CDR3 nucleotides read TGTGCCAGCAGCGTAGGGGGAATAACAGATACGCAGTATTTT.

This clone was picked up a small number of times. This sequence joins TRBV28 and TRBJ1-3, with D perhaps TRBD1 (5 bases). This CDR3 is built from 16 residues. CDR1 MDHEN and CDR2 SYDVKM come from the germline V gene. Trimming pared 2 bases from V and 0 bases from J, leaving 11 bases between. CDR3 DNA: TGTGCCAGCAGTTTACGACAGCTCTCCTCTGGAAACACCATATATTTT. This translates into CASSLRQLSSGNTIYF.

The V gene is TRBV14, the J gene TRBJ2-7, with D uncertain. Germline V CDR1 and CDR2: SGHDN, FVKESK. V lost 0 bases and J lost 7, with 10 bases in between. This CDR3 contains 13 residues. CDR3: CASSQDPTGEQYF. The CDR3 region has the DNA TGTGCCAGCAGCCAAGATCCCACCGGGGAGCAGTACTTC.

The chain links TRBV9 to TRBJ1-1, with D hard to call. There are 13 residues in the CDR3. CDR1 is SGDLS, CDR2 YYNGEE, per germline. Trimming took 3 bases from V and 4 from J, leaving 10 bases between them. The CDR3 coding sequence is TGTGCCAGCAGCGCCCCGGGGTCCACTGAAGCTTTCTTT. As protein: CASSAPGSTEAFF.

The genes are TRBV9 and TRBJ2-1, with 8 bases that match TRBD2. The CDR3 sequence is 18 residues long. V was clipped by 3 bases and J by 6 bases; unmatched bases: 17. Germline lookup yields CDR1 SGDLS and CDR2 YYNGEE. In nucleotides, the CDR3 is TGTGCCAGCAGCGCCTCATCTTCCGGGACTAGAGTTGTCAATGAGCAGTTCTTC. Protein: CASSASSSGTRVVNEQFF.

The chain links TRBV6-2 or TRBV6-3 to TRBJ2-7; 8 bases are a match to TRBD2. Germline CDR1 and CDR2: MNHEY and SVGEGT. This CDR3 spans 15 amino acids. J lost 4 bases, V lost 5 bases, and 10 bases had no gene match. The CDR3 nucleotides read TGTGCCAGCAGTGGAGAGCGGGAGAGAGGGTACGAGCAGTACTTC. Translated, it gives CASSGERERGYEQYF.

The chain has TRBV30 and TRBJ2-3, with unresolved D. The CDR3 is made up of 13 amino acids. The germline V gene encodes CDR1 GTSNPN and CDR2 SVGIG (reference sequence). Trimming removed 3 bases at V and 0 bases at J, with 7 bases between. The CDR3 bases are TGTGCCTGGAGGACACTTAGCACAGATACGCAGTATTTT. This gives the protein CAWRTLSTDTQYF.

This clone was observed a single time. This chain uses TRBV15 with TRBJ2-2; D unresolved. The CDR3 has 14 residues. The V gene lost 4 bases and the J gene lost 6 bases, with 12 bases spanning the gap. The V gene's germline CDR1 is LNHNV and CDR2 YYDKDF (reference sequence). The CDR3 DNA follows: TGTGCCACCAGCACCATACTACGAGCCGGGGAGCTGTTTTTT. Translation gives CATSTILRAGELFF.

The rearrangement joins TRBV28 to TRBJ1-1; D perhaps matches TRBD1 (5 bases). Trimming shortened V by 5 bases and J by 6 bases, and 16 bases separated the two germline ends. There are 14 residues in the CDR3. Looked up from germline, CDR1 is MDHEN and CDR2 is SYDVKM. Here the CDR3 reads CASSNTGGEPEAFF. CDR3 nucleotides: TGTGCCAGCAGTAACACAGGAGGGGAGCCTGAAGCTTTCTTT.

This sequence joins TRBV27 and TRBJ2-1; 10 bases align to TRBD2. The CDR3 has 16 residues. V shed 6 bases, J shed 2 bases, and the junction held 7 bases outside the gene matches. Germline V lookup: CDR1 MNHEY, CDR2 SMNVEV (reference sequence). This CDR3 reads CASSPLAGVAYNEQFF. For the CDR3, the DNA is TGTGCCAGCAGCCCTCTAGCGGGAGTAGCCTACAATGAGCAGTTCTTC.

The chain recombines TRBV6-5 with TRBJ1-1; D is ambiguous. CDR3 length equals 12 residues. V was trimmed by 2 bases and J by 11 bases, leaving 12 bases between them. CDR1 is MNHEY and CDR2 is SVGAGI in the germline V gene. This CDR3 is CASSYKAGVAFF. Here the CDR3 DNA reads TGTGCCAGCAGTTACAAAGCCGGGGTCGCTTTCTTT.

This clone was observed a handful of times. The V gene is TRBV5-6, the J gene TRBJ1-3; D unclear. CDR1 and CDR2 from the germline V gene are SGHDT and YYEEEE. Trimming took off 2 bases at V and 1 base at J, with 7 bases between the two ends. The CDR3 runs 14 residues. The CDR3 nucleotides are TGTGCCAGCAGCTTTGGCAGGTCTGGAAACACCATATATTTT. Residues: CASSFGRSGNTIYF.

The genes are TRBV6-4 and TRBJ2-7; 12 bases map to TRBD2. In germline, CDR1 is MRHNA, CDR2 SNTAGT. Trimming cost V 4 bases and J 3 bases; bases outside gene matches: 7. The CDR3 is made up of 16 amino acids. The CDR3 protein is CASSAQGLAGIYEQYF. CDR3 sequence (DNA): TGTGCCAGCAGTGCCCAAGGACTAGCGGGGATCTACGAGCAGTACTTC.

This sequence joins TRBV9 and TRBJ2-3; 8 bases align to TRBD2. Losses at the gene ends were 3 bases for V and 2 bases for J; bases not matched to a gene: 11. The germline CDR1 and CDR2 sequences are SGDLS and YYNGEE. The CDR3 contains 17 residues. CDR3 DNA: TGTGCCAGCAGCGCCCCGGGGGGGCTGGACTACACAGATACGCAGTATTTT. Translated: CASSAPGGLDYTDTQYF.

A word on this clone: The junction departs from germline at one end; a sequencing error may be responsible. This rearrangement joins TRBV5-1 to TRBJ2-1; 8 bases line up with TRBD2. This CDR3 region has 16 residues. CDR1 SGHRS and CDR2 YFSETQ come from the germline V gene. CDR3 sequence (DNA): TGCGCCAGCAGTTTGGTAGTGGCGGGAGGTTCGAATGAGCAGTTCTTC. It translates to CASSLVVAGGSNEQFF.